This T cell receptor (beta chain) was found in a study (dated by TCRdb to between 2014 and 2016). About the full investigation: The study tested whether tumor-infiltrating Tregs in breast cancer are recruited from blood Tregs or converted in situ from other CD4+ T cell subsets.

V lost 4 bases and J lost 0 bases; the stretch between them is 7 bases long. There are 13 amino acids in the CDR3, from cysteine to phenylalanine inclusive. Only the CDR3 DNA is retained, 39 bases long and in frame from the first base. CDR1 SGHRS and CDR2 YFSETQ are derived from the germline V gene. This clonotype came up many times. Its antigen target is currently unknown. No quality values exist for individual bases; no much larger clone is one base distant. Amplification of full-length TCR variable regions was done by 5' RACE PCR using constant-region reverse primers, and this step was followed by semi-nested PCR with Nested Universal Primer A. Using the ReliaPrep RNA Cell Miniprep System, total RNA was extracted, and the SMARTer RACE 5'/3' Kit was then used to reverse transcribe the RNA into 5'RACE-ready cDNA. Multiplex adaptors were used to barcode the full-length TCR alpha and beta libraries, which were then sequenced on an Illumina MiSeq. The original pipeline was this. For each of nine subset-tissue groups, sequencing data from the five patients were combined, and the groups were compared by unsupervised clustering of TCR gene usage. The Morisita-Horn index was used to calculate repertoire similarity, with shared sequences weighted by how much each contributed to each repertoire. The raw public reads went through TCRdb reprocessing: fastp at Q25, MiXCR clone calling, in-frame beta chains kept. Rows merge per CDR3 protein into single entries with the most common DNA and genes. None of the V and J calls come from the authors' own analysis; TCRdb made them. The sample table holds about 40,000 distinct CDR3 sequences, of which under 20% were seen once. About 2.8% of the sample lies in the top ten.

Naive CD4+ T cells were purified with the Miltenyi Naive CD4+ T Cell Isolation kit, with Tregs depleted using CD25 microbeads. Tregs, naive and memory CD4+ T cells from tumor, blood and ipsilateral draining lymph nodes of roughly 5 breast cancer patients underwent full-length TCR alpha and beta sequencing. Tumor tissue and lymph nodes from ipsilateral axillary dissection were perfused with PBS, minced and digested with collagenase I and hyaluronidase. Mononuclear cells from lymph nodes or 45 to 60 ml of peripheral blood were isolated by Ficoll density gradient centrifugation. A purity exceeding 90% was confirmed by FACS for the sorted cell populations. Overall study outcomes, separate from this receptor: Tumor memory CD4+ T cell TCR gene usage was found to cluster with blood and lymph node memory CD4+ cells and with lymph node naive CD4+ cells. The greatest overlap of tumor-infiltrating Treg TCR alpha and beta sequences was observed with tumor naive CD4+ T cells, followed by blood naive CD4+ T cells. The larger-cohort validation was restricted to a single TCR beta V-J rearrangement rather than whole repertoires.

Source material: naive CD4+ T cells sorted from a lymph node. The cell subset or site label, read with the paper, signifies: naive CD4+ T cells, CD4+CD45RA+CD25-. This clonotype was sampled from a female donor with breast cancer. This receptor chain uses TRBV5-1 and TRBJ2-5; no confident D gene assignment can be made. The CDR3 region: CASSPFNQETQYF. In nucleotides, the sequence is TGCGCCAGCAGCCCTTTTAACCAAGAGACCCAGTACTTC.